This T cell receptor (beta chain) comes out of a study of blood T cell repertoires in COVID-19. Study-level background: Samples of COVID-19 (acute and convalescent) were obtained from the United States, Italy and Spain. T cells, B-cell-depleted T cells, or PBMCs provided the cDNA or gDNA that served as material.

Original processing methods: Amplified reference gene primers provided the basis for estimating nucleated cell counts. TCRdb's copy holds only in-frame clones and misses some; the assay was immunoSEQ multiplex PCR. V and J calls and clone size are as listed in that table; D and trimming were resolved from the DNA. The table lists about 210,000 clones, approximately 89% of them singletons. Deletions cut 0 bases from V and 1 base from J, with 6 bases between. CDR1 is LNHNV, CDR2 YYDKDF, per germline (reference sequence). The CDR3 spans 14 residues. This sequence joins TRBV15 and TRBJ1-2, with unresolved D. This receptor was identified in a middle-aged woman with acute or convalescent COVID-19. The source material was peripheral blood. The CDR3: CATSRETVNYGYTF. CDR3 coding DNA: TGTGCCACCAGCAGAGAAACAGTTAACTATGGCTACACCTTC.